This T cell receptor (beta chain) appears in the sequencing data of a study of T cells expressing NK-cell markers. Background on the study: Most of the eight sequenced donors tested HCMV-seropositive; one tested seronegative.

Germline V gene lookup returns CDR1 SGHTA and CDR2 FQGNSA. The CDR3 runs to 13 residues. A note on this clonotype: Its specificity is not known.

Points from the study as a whole: Unclear, still, was the HCMV specificity of the expanded NKG2C+ T cell clones. These clonotypes, the leaders elsewhere, also led the CD3+CD56-NKG2C+ fraction in a handful of donors.

Generation of TCR beta cDNA was performed by 5'RACE template switching incorporating UMIs. TCRdb processed the 5' RACE reads again and assigns one entry to each CDR3 protein, with no DNA. Recorded for this sample: 300,000 to 450,000 distinct CDR3 sequences. The V gene is TRBV7-2, the J gene TRBJ2-7; TCRdb's D call, TRBD2, is unchecked because there is no DNA. Input material: blood T cells: a sorted CD56 or NKG2C T cell subset, CD4+ or CD8+ T cells, or bulk PBMC T cells (not recorded which). The source of this sequence is a man aged 18 to 69 in good health. CDR3: CASRAPEGYEQYF.